The present T cell receptor beta chain was sequenced within a study of T cells in Graves' hyperthyroidism and ophthalmopathy. Study-wide results and caveats: Most thyroid clonotypes expanded above 0.001 appeared in blood too.

Diagnostic assessment was based on clinical symptoms, serum thyroxine and TRAb, thyroid ultrasound and orbital computed tomography. This sample holds PBMCs from roughly 10 ml fresh peripheral blood. This CDR3 contains 14 residues. CDR1 and CDR2 from the germline V gene are SGHRS and YFSETQ. V was clipped by 2 bases and J by 6 bases; unmatched bases: 6. There are many counts of this clonotype. What it binds is unknown. TCR beta CDR3 sequences were amplified from RNA transcripts. TCR CDR3 regions were first amplified by RT-PCR with HTBI primers. From the multiplex PCR reads, TCRdb called clonotypes with MiXCR, one entry per CDR3 protein. The sample records about 740,000 distinct CDR3 sequences, 12% to 15% being singletons.

Sequencing input: blood. V usage is TRBV5-1 and J usage is TRBJ2-7, with TRBD1 matching 9 bases. This TCR derives from a woman aged 18-35 years with Graves' hyperthyroidism. CDR3 in DNA: TGCGCCAGCAGCTTATGGGACAGGGTGACCGAGCAGTACTTC. Translating it yields CASSLWDRVTEQYF.